This T cell receptor beta chain was obtained from a study of blood T cell repertoires in COVID-19. Looking at the study overall: T cells, B-cell-depleted T cells, or PBMCs provided the cDNA or gDNA that served as material.

Germline V CDR1 and CDR2: MNHEY, SMNVEV (reference sequence). The CDR3 has 17 amino acids. The J segment lost 3 bases and the V segment lost 5 bases, leaving 13 bases of the junction unmatched. Participants had their cohort set by participant-reported clinical history. Produced via immunoSEQ multiplex PCR; TCRdb's table is partial and in-frame only. The sample carries 200,000 or so clones, 85% to 90% recorded once. The receptor was derived from a woman younger than 35 in a cohort exposed to, infected with or recovered from COVID-19 (not recorded which). The rearrangement links TRBV27 to TRBJ2-3; 8 bases fit TRBD1. Source material: PBMCs or T cells enriched from blood (not recorded which). The chain's CDR3 is CASSIGTGLLVTDTQYF. CDR3 DNA sequence: TGTGCCAGCAGTATCGGGACAGGTTTGTTGGTAACAGATACGCAGTATTTT.